The T cell receptor (beta chain) under discussion was sequenced for a study of neurological immune-mediated disorders. Time point reported: longitudinal time-point 2. Where libraries were unsorted, they were derived from 2 million PBMCs stored at -80 degrees C. This clonotype was recorded at least ten times. V was pared by 1 base and J by 6 bases, with 2 bases between. This CDR3 has 11 residues. The V gene's germline CDR1 is MGHDK and CDR2 SYGVNS. TCRdb re-analysed the 5' RACE reads in MiXCR, keeping a single row per CDR3 protein. The sample comprises tens of thousands of distinct CDR3 sequences, about 12% of which are singletons, and approximately 5% rests with the top ten.

The TCR originated in a female donor with HTLV-1-associated myelopathy (HAM/TSP). The source material was PBMCs. V is TRBV25-1 and J is TRBJ2-3, with D unresolved. The CDR3 DNA reads as TGTGCCAGCAGTGAATGGGATACGCAGTATTTT. Translation: CASSEWDTQYF.